These 27 T cell receptor beta chains originate from one sample sequenced in a study of OX40 agonist ivuxolimab in advanced cancers. Libraries were prepared by immunoSEQ multiplex PCR; TCRdb keeps only in-frame clonotypes and omits some of them. The profile shows tens of thousands of clones, around nine tenths of them singletons. This material consisted of CD4+ or CD8+ T cells sorted from blood, taken in a trial of the OX40 agonist ivuxolimab. These receptors were obtained from an adult with an advanced solid tumor such as melanoma, head and neck, liver or kidney cancer.

V and J are TRBV12-2 and TRBJ2-2. TRBV12-2 is tagged as a pseudogene. The CDR3 has 14 residues. This CDR3 is CASRFLRNPGELFF. CDR3 nucleotides: TGTGCAAGTCGCTTTTTAAGGAACCCCGGGGAGCTGTTTTTT.

CDR3 protein: CASRFTSGANVLTF. CDR3 sequence (DNA): TGCGCCAGCAGGTTCACGTCTGGGGCCAACGTCCTGACTTTC. The J gene is TRBJ2-6, the V gene TRBV4-3; D unclear. V lost 6 bases to trimming and J lost 1 base, with 7 bases between them. CDR3 length: 14 residues. Per the germline V gene, CDR1 is LGHNA and CDR2 is YSLEER.

V gene TRBV4-1 combines with J gene TRBJ2-7; possible D gene TRBD1, 5 bases. Germline CDR1 and CDR2: MGHRA and YSYEKL. There are 15 residues in the CDR3. The V and J ends lost 0 bases and 4 bases respectively, with 13 bases between them. CDR3 loop: CASSQDLNRGYEQYF. Written as DNA, the CDR3 is TGCGCCAGCAGCCAAGATTTGAATAGGGGATACGAGCAGTACTTC.

V gene TRBV28 combines with J gene TRBJ2-5; D might be TRBD2 (7 bases). The V gene's germline CDR1 is MDHEN and CDR2 SYDVKM. The CDR3 length is 15 residues. V was cut by 3 bases and J by 0 bases, with 11 bases left in between. The CDR3 reads CASSFGGLYQETQYF. In nucleotides, the CDR3 is TGTGCCAGCAGTTTCGGGGGGCTGTACCAAGAGACCCAGTACTTC.

The V call is TRBV5-1, the J call TRBJ2-1; D is unclear. This CDR3 contains 15 residues. Deletions cut 0 bases from V and 2 bases from J, with 9 bases between. CDR1 and CDR2 from the germline V gene are SGHRS and YFSETQ. CDR3 in amino acids: CASSLDSYPYNEQFF. The CDR3 DNA reads TGCGCCAGCAGCTTGGACTCGTACCCCTACAATGAGCAGTTCTTC.

This sequence joins TRBV7-3 and TRBJ1-5; 8 nucleotides agree with TRBD1. Germline V lookup: CDR1 SGHTA, CDR2 FQGTGA. The V gene end was trimmed by 5 bases and the J gene end by 7 bases; junction bases not matched to a gene: 7. The CDR3 runs 14 residues. CDR3 nucleotide sequence: TGTGCCAGCAGCACGGGACAGGCGGGCCAGCCCCAGCATTTT. Translating it yields CASSTGQAGQPQHF.

The rearrangement uses TRBV7-2 and TRBJ2-5; no reliable D call. V lost 4 bases, J lost 3 bases, and 9 bases lay in between. The CDR3 extends over 13 amino acids. Germline V gene data show CDR1 as SGHTA and CDR2 as FQGNSA. DNA of the CDR3: TGTGCCAGCAGCTGGGGTACGGAAGAGACCCAGTACTTC. It specifies CASSWGTEETQYF.

The chain carries TRBV6-5 and TRBJ2-5, with 8 bases that match TRBD2. Trimming removed 4 bases from V and 1 base from J; junction bases left unmatched: 8. The germline gives CDR1 MNHEY, CDR2 SVGAGI. The CDR3 covers 16 residues. CDR3 in amino acids: CASSSISGGGQETQYF. Written as DNA, the CDR3 is TGTGCCAGCAGTTCCATCAGCGGGGGAGGCCAAGAGACCCAGTACTTC.

The J gene is TRBJ1-4, the V gene TRBV18; a weak D match, TRBD1 (6 bases). The CDR3 totals 15 residues. Germline CDR1 and CDR2: KGHSH and LQKENI. Trimming removed 3 bases at V and 4 bases at J, with 12 bases between. The CDR3: CASSPKTGDNEKLFF. DNA of the CDR3: TGTGCCAGCTCACCTAAGACAGGAGATAATGAAAAACTGTTTTTT.

This chain uses TRBV7-2 with TRBJ2-1; no clear D gene. CDR1 is SGHTA, CDR2 FQGNSA, per germline. The CDR3 covers 15 residues. V was clipped by 0 bases and J by 10 bases, with 16 bases between them. In DNA, the CDR3 is TGTGCCAGCAGCTTAGCTTTAGCTCTGGGCAGCGAGCAGTTCTTC. Its protein is CASSLALALGSEQFF.

This clone appeared once. V is TRBV15 and J is TRBJ1-5; 7 nucleotides line up with TRBD1. Losses at the gene ends were 1 base for V and 0 bases for J; bases not matched to a gene: 12. The CDR3 runs to 19 residues. CDR1 and CDR2 from the germline V gene are LNHNV and YYDKDF (reference sequence). The CDR3 sequence: CATSRAPGQVGFSNQPQHF. CDR3 DNA sequence: TGTGCCACCAGCAGAGCCCCTGGACAGGTAGGATTTAGCAATCAGCCCCAGCATTTT. Variable domain in full (rest from reference TRBV15 and TRBJ1-5): DAMVIQNPRYQVTQFGKPVTLSCSQTLNHNVMYWYQQKSSQAPKLLFHYYDKDFNNEADTPDNFQSRRPNTSFCFLDIRSPGLGDTAMYLCATSRAPGQVGFSNQPQHFGDGTRLSIL.

The J gene is TRBJ2-3, the V gene TRBV4-3; D remains unclear. The CDR3 consists of 13 residues. The ends were cut back, 2 bases at V and 8 bases at J, with 11 bases in the middle. Per germline, CDR1 LGHNA and CDR2 YSLEER. The CDR3 sequence is CASSQRSWGTQYF. In nucleotides, the CDR3 is TGCGCCAGCAGCCAAAGGTCCTGGGGTACGCAGTATTTT.

The chain has TRBV5-4 and TRBJ2-5, with 16 positions matching TRBD2. The germline V gene encodes CDR1 SGHNT and CDR2 YYREEE (reference sequence). J was trimmed by 3 bases and V by 4 bases; bases with no gene match: 6. The CDR3 is made up of 17 amino acids. The CDR3 bases are TGTGCCAGCAGCCCGGGACTAGCGGGGGGGCCAGAAGAGACCCAGTACTTC. The encoded protein is CASSPGLAGGPEETQYF. Drawing the rest from reference TRBV5-4 and TRBJ2-5, the complete variable domain is ETGVTQSPTHLIKTRGQQVTLRCSSQSGHNTVSWYQQALGQGPQFIFQYYREEENGRGNFPPRFSGLQFPNYSSELNVNALELDDSALYLCASSPGLAGGPEETQYFGPGTRLLVL.

The chain couples TRBV11-2 to TRBJ2-2; D ambiguous. V lost 5 bases and J lost 0, with 1 base in between. Germline assignment: CDR1 SGHAT and CDR2 FQNNGV. This CDR3 has 12 residues. Here the CDR3 DNA reads TGTGCCAGCAGCCCGAACACCGGGGAGCTGTTTTTT. It yields the protein CASSPNTGELFF.

The V and J genes are TRBV18 and TRBJ2-1; TRBD2 agrees at 7 bases. The CDR3 spans 16 residues. J lost 0 bases, V lost 2 bases, and 4 bases had no gene match. Germline V gives CDR1 KGHSH, CDR2 LQKENI. The CDR3, as DNA: TGTGCCAGCTCACCATACCTAGCGGTCTCCTACAATGAGCAGTTCTTC. This encodes CASSPYLAVSYNEQFF.

A note on this clone: At one of its ends the junction is not consistent with the germline gene, which may arise from a read error. This rearrangement joins TRBV2 to TRBJ2-3; D unclear. The germline V gene has CDR1 SNHLY and CDR2 FYNNEI. The CDR3 has 11 residues. CDR3 amino acids: CASSEEDTQYF. DNA of the CDR3: TGTGCCAGCAGCGAAGAGGATACGCAGTATTTT. Looking up the rest from reference TRBV2 and TRBJ2-3 gives the full variable domain: EPEVTQTPSHQVTQMGQEVILRCVPISNHLYFYWYRQILGQKVEFLVSFYNNEISEKSEIFDDQFSVERPDGSNFTLKIRSTKLEDSAMYFCASSEEDTQYFGPGTRLTVL.

CDR3 loop: CASRRGGDYNEQFF. The CDR3 nucleotides read TGTGCCAGCCGCCGGGGAGGGGACTACAATGAGCAGTTCTTC. This rearrangement joins TRBV25-1 to TRBJ2-1; 7 bases match TRBD2. Germline trimming cut 8 bases from V and 3 bases from J; bases unmatched to any gene: 7. The germline CDR1 and CDR2 sequences are MGHDK and SYGVNS. This CDR3 has 14 residues.

This sequence joins TRBV7-8 and TRBJ1-5; TRBD1 aligns across 9 bases. Trimming removed 6 bases from V and 4 bases from J; junction bases left unmatched: 16. Germline-derived CDR1 and CDR2 are SGHVS and FQNEAQ. The CDR3 is 18 amino acids. This CDR3 reads CASSSFSGTGKGNQPQHF. In DNA, the CDR3 is TGTGCCAGCAGTTCCTTCTCCGGGACAGGGAAGGGGAATCAGCCCCAGCATTTT.

The gene calls are TRBV4-3 and TRBJ2-1; D not resolved. Germline CDR1 and CDR2: LGHNA and YSLEER. The germline V and J ends were trimmed by 1 base and 0 bases, with 10 bases remaining between them. The CDR3 is 16 residues long. CDR3 sequence: CASSQAPVGSYNEQFF. The CDR3 coding sequence is TGCGCCAGCAGCCAAGCCCCCGTAGGCTCCTACAATGAGCAGTTCTTC.

A single count supports this clone. The CDR3 reads CASSLGLGGRGADTQYF. The CDR3 nucleotides read TGTGCCAGCAGTTTAGGTTTGGGCGGGAGGGGGGCAGATACGCAGTATTTT. The chain uses TRBV28 and TRBJ2-3, with 9 bases aligning to TRBD2. Trimming cost V 2 bases and J 4 bases; bases outside gene matches: 10. The germline CDR1 and CDR2 sequences are MDHEN and SYDVKM. The CDR3 covers 17 residues.

This clone was observed a handful of times. The V call is TRBV6-5, the J call TRBJ2-2; 9 bases agree with TRBD2. This CDR3 is built from 15 residues. Germline V gene lookup returns CDR1 MNHEY and CDR2 SVGAGI. V dropped 6 bases and J dropped 3; count of bases not matched to a gene: 5. The CDR3 protein is CASRYSGSDTGELFF. The CDR3 coding sequence is TGTGCCAGCAGGTATAGCGGGAGCGACACCGGGGAGCTGTTTTTT.

The gene calls are TRBV14 and TRBJ2-1, with 13 bases aligning to TRBD2. The ends lost 2 bases at V and 7 bases at J; junction bases unmatched: 8. Germline V lookup: CDR1 SGHDN, CDR2 FVKESK. The CDR3 has 17 amino acids. CDR3 in DNA: TGTGCCAGCAGCCAATTCGGAGGGACTAGCGGGAATAATGAGCAGTTCTTC. It encodes CASSQFGGTSGNNEQFF. The full variable domain, its missing parts supplied by reference TRBV14 and TRBJ2-1, is EAGVTQFPSHSVIEKGQTVTLRCDPISGHDNLYWYRRVMGKEIKFLLHFVKESKQDESGMPNNRFLAERTGGTYSTLKVQPAELEDSGVYFCASSQFGGTSGNNEQFFGPGTRLTVL.

The chain is built from TRBV5-1 and TRBJ1-3; D is unresolved. Germline V gene lookup returns CDR1 SGHRS and CDR2 YFSETQ. CDR3 length: 15 amino acids. Trimming left V 4 bases short and J 0 bases short, with 11 bases between. The CDR3 DNA follows: TGCGCCAGCAGCGTGGGAAACCCCTCTGGAAACACCATATATTTT. Translation: CASSVGNPSGNTIYF.

V is TRBV2 and J is TRBJ1-1; D not certain. Germline CDR1 SNHLY, CDR2 FYNNEI. V lost 5 bases to trimming and J lost 6 bases, with 13 bases between them. This CDR3 comprises 13 residues. CDR3 in amino acids: CASSSDWVAEAFF. The CDR3 DNA follows: TGTGCCAGCAGTAGCGATTGGGTAGCTGAAGCTTTCTTT.

This rearrangement joins TRBV9 to TRBJ2-3, with TRBD2 matching over 10 bases. V trimming: 1 base; J trimming: 5 bases; junction bases outside the gene matches: 7. Germline V CDR1 and CDR2: SGDLS, YYNGEE. The CDR3 sequence is 16 residues long. The CDR3 sequence: CASSVQRGGLGDTQYF. The CDR3 nucleotides are TGTGCCAGCAGCGTACAGCGGGGGGGCCTTGGAGATACGCAGTATTTT. Drawing the rest from reference TRBV9 and TRBJ2-3, the complete variable domain is DSGVTQTPKHLITATGQRVTLRCSPRSGDLSVYWYQQSLDQGLQFLIQYYNGEERAKGNILERFSAQQFPDLHSELNLSSLELGDSALYFCASSVQRGGLGDTQYFGPGTRLTVL.

The gene calls are TRBV2 and TRBJ1-2; no definite D call. Between the trimmed V and J ends, which lost 7 bases and 6 bases, there was a span of 18 bases. Looked up from germline, CDR1 is SNHLY and CDR2 is FYNNEI. The CDR3 sequence is 14 residues long. The CDR3 DNA sequence: TGTGCCAGCACGCCCGGAGGAGGGTTGGATGGCTACACCTTC. Its translation is CASTPGGGLDGYTF.

J is TRBJ2-2 and V is TRBV30, with TRBD1 matching 10 bases. This CDR3 has 16 residues. V lost 4 bases to trimming and J lost 4 bases; unmatched junction nucleotides: 9. Germline V gene data show CDR1 as GTSNPN and CDR2 as SVGIG (reference sequence). This CDR3 is CAWTGTGASGTGELFF. CDR3 nucleotide sequence: TGTGCCTGGACCGGGACAGGGGCTTCGGGCACCGGGGAGCTGTTTTTT.